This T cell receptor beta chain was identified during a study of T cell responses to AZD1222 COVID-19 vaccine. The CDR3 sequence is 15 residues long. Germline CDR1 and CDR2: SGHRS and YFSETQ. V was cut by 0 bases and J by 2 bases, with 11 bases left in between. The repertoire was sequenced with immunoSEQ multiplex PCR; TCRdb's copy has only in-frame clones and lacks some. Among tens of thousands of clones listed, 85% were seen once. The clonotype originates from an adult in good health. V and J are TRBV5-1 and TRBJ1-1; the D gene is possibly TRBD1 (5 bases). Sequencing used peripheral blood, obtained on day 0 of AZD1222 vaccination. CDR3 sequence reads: CASSLAQGGNTEAFF. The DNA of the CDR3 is TGCGCCAGCAGCTTGGCCCAGGGAGGTAACACTGAAGCTTTCTTT.